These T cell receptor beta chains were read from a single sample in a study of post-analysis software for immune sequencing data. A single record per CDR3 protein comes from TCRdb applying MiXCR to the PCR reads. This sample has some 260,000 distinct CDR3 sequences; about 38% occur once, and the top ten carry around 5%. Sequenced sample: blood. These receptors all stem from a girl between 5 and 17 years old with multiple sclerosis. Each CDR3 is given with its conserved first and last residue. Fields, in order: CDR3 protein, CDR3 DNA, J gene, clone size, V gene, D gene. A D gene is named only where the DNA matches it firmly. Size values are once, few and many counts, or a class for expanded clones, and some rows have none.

cdr3_aa: CASSYDIWTGGSEKLFF
cdr3_nt: TGTGCCAGCAGTTACGACATCTGGACAGGGGGCTCTGAAAAACTGTTTTTT
j_call: TRBJ1-4
clone_size: many
v_call: TRBV6-5
d_call: TRBD1

cdr3_aa: CASSLGGQYNYGYTF
cdr3_nt: TGCGCCAGCAGTCTGGGCGGACAGTATAACTATGGCTACACCTTC
j_call: TRBJ1-2
clone_size: many
v_call: TRBV5-1
d_call: -

cdr3_aa: CASSPRLVYNEQFF
cdr3_nt: TGTGCCAGCAGCCCCCGACTAGTCTACAATGAGCAGTTCTTC
j_call: TRBJ2-1
clone_size: -
v_call: TRBV3-1
d_call: -

cdr3_aa: CALSEQGANQPQHF
cdr3_nt: TGTGCCCTCAGTGAACAGGGGGCGAATCAGCCCCAGCATTTT
j_call: TRBJ1-5
clone_size: few
v_call: TRBV10-3
d_call: TRBD1

cdr3_aa: CASNNRDWFVTGELFF
cdr3_nt: TGCGCCAGCAACAACAGGGACTGGTTCGTCACCGGGGAGCTGTTTTTT
j_call: TRBJ2-2
clone_size: -
v_call: TRBV5-1
d_call: -

cdr3_aa: CASRRTGMNTEAFF
cdr3_nt: TGTGCCAGCAGGCGGACAGGAATGAACACTGAAGCTTTCTTT
j_call: TRBJ1-1
clone_size: few
v_call: TRBV3-1
d_call: TRBD1

cdr3_aa: CASSQGQISYNEQFF
cdr3_nt: TGTGCCAGCAGCCAAGGACAGATCTCCTACAATGAGCAGTTCTTC
j_call: TRBJ2-1
clone_size: -
v_call: TRBV3-1
d_call: -

cdr3_aa: CASSQDWGEETQYF
cdr3_nt: TGTGCCAGCAGCCAAGATTGGGGGGAGGAGACCCAGTACTTC
j_call: TRBJ2-5
clone_size: few
v_call: TRBV4-2
d_call: -

cdr3_aa: CASSRGLSNEKLFF
cdr3_nt: TGTGCCAGCAGCCGGGGACTCAGTAATGAAAAACTGTTTTTT
j_call: TRBJ1-4
clone_size: many
v_call: TRBV7-2
d_call: -

cdr3_aa: CASGTGEGDETQYF
cdr3_nt: TGCGCCAGCGGGACAGGGGAAGGGGACGAGACCCAGTACTTC
j_call: TRBJ2-5
clone_size: once
v_call: TRBV5-1
d_call: TRBD1

cdr3_aa: CSASIDRVGLPGQPQHF
cdr3_nt: TGCAGTGCTAGCATCGACAGGGTTGGTTTGCCGGGACAGCCCCAGCATTTT
j_call: TRBJ1-5
clone_size: -
v_call: TRBV20-1
d_call: TRBD1

cdr3_aa: CASSGSGGVDTQYF
cdr3_nt: TGCGCCAGCAGCGGTAGCGGGGGGGTGGATACGCAGTATTTT
j_call: TRBJ2-3
clone_size: many
v_call: TRBV5-1
d_call: TRBD2

cdr3_aa: CASSLQGGAVSEQYF
cdr3_nt: TGTGCCAGCAGCCTACAGGGGGGTGCGGTGAGCGAGCAGTACTTC
j_call: TRBJ2-7
clone_size: many
v_call: TRBV7-8
d_call: TRBD1

cdr3_aa: CASSPPGTSGRGEQFF
cdr3_nt: TGTGCCAGCAGTCCTCCCGGGACTAGCGGGAGAGGTGAGCAGTTCTTC
j_call: TRBJ2-1
clone_size: many
v_call: TRBV6-6
d_call: TRBD2

cdr3_aa: CASNRGTGNTGELFF
cdr3_nt: TGTGCCAGCAACCGAGGGACGGGGAACACCGGGGAGCTGTTTTTT
j_call: TRBJ2-2
clone_size: few
v_call: TRBV4-2
d_call: -

cdr3_aa: CASGAPYMEQYF
cdr3_nt: TGTGCCAGCGGGGCGCCTTATATGGAGCAGTACTTC
j_call: TRBJ2-7
clone_size: many
v_call: TRBV6-5
d_call: -

cdr3_aa: CSVGTGAGNYGYTF
cdr3_nt: TGCAGCGTGGGTACAGGGGCGGGAAACTATGGCTACACCTTC
j_call: TRBJ1-2
clone_size: many
v_call: TRBV29-1
d_call: TRBD1

cdr3_aa: CASSPGDTGELFF
cdr3_nt: TGCGCCAGCAGCCCGGGGGACACCGGGGAGCTGTTTTTT
j_call: TRBJ2-2
clone_size: few
v_call: TRBV5-1
d_call: -

cdr3_aa: CASSVSQGVNSPLHF
cdr3_nt: TGCGCCAGCAGCGTTTCACAGGGGGTTAATTCACCCCTCCACTTT
j_call: TRBJ1-6
clone_size: many
v_call: TRBV5-1
d_call: TRBD1

cdr3_aa: CASNLTGGNQPQHF
cdr3_nt: TGCGCCAGCAACCTCACAGGTGGCAATCAGCCCCAGCATTTT
j_call: TRBJ1-5
clone_size: -
v_call: TRBV4-3
d_call: -

cdr3_aa: CASSELKGPIGYTF
cdr3_nt: TGTGCCAGCAGTGAGTTGAAGGGGCCTATTGGCTACACCTTC
j_call: TRBJ1-2
clone_size: many
v_call: TRBV2
d_call: -

cdr3_aa: CASSLASGGHQETQYF
cdr3_nt: TGCGCCAGCAGCTTGGCCAGCGGGGGGCATCAAGAGACCCAGTACTTC
j_call: TRBJ2-5
clone_size: many
v_call: TRBV5-1
d_call: TRBD2

cdr3_aa: CASGLDRGEQFF
cdr3_nt: TGTGCTAGTGGTTTGGATAGGGGTGAGCAGTTCTTC
j_call: TRBJ2-1
clone_size: many
v_call: TRBV12-5
d_call: -

cdr3_aa: CASSPPGRGGTEAFF
cdr3_nt: TGCGCCAGCAGCCCCCCCGGCAGGGGGGGAACTGAAGCTTTCTTT
j_call: TRBJ1-1
clone_size: few
v_call: TRBV4-1
d_call: TRBD1

cdr3_aa: CASSPRGTLQETQYF
cdr3_nt: TGTGCCAGCAGTCCTAGAGGGACTCTCCAAGAGACCCAGTACTTC
j_call: TRBJ2-5
clone_size: -
v_call: TRBV6-5
d_call: -

cdr3_aa: CSVIQGALGNEQFF
cdr3_nt: TGCAGCGTCATCCAGGGGGCACTCGGGAATGAGCAGTTCTTC
j_call: TRBJ2-1
clone_size: many
v_call: TRBV29-1
d_call: TRBD1

cdr3_aa: CSATGERVGRGQPRHF
cdr3_nt: TGCAGTGCCACCGGCGAGAGGGTCGGTCGGGGTCAGCCCCGGCATTTT
j_call: TRBJ1-5
clone_size: -
v_call: TRBV20-1
d_call: -

cdr3_aa: CASSPPSGRGFF
cdr3_nt: TGTGCCAGCAGCCCGCCTAGCGGGAGGGGGTTCTTC
j_call: TRBJ2-1
clone_size: many
v_call: TRBV7-8
d_call: TRBD2

cdr3_aa: CASSLEVSVHTDTQYF
cdr3_nt: TGTGCCAGCAGCTTAGAGGTTTCGGTACACACAGATACGCAGTATTTT
j_call: TRBJ2-3
clone_size: many
v_call: TRBV7-8
d_call: -

cdr3_aa: CSVEGHRGGYGYTF
cdr3_nt: TGCAGCGTTGAAGGACACAGGGGAGGATATGGCTACACCTTC
j_call: TRBJ1-2
clone_size: many
v_call: TRBV29-1
d_call: TRBD1